The clone carrying this TCR beta chain was observed a few times. The antigen is unknown. This sample stems from a study of shared clonotypes between healthy human individuals. Study background: CD4 naive and memory got three plates each, CD8 naive two, CD8 memory one.

The naive CD8 fraction comprised CD45RO-negative cells positively selected for CCR7 and excluded terminally differentiated effector memory CD45RA+ cells. The donors were all Caucasian adults (living in Nashville, Tennessee). Broader study findings: Since donors were few, the genetic and exposure-history diversity represented was limited.

Per the study methods: With immunoSEQ giving junction-only sequences and no quality scores, filtering differed. Clones were read by immunoSEQ multiplex PCR, and TCRdb kept only the in-frame ones, dropping some. That table supplies the V and J calls and clone size; D and trimming were determined from the DNA. The data hold hundreds of thousands of clones, with about 96% observed a single time. Source material: naive CD8+ T cells sorted from blood. The source is a woman in her 30s in good health.

CDR3 region: CAISTETDQPQHF. In DNA, the CDR3 is TGTGCCATCAGCACAGAAACCGATCAGCCCCAGCATTTT. The gene calls are TRBV10-3 and TRBJ1-5; D unclear. The length of the CDR3 is 13 residues. Between the trimmed V and J ends, which lost 6 bases and 5 bases, there was a span of 11 bases. Germline V gene sequence: CDR1 ENHRY, CDR2 SYGVKD.